This passage covers 20 T cell receptor beta chains from one sample sequenced in a study of shared clonotypes between healthy human individuals. Assay used: immunoSEQ multiplex PCR; TCRdb lists only in-frame clones, some missing. The data hold 950,000 to 1,100,000 clones, with about three quarters observed a single time. What was sequenced was memory CD4+ T cells sorted from blood. Subset: CD45RA-negative fraction. The receptors stem from a man aged 18 to 30 in good health.

This chain uses TRBV9 with TRBJ2-7, with 7 bases lining up with TRBD1. V shed 3 bases, J shed 4 bases, and the junction held 1 base outside the gene matches. The CDR3 covers 12 residues. Germline loops: CDR1 SGDLS, CDR2 YYNGEE. The DNA for the CDR3 is TGTGCCAGCAGCGAGGGGGCTTACGAGCAGTACTTC. Translating gives CASSEGAYEQYF.

The CDR3 sequence is CASSEWDSPLHF. CDR3 nucleotides: TGTGCCAGCAGTGAATGGGATTCACCCCTCCACTTT. The chain recombines TRBV25-1 with TRBJ1-6; D remains ambiguous. The CDR3 is made up of 12 amino acids. The V end was cut by 1 base, the J end by 8 bases, with 3 bases between. Germline-derived CDR1 and CDR2 are MGHDK and SYGVNS.

The table lists this clone with many counts. The chain carries TRBV5-4 and TRBJ1-2; D possibly corresponds to TRBD1 (5 bases). Germline V gives CDR1 SGHNT, CDR2 YYREEE (reference sequence). Deletions cut 4 bases from V and 8 bases from J, with 24 bases between. The CDR3 covers 16 residues. The CDR3 loop is CASSQGDRLYSSGYTF. The CDR3 DNA is TGTGCCAGCAGCCAAGGGGACCGCCTCTATTCAAGCGGCTACACCTTC.

The chain couples TRBV23-1 to TRBJ1-6, with D unresolved. TRBV23-1 counts as an open reading frame of uncertain function. The CDR3 length is 17 residues. V was clipped by 7 bases and J by 9 bases, with 25 bases between them. This CDR3 is CASIKEAGFEWSSPLHF. The CDR3 nucleotides are TGCGCCAGCATCAAGGAAGCGGGTTTCGAGTGGAGTTCACCCCTCCACTTT.

In its sample, this clone was seen once. The chain joins TRBV7-8 to TRBJ2-5; perhaps TRBD1 as D (5 bases). Between the trimmed V and J ends, which lost 5 bases and 4 bases, there was a span of 20 bases. CDR3 length: 16 residues. Germline V gene sequence: CDR1 SGHVS, CDR2 FQNEAQ. As DNA, the CDR3 is TGTGCCAGCAGCCTCCATAACAGCAGGGTGGGAGAGACCCAGTACTTC. Protein product: CASSLHNSRVGETQYF.

The chain has TRBV30 and TRBJ2-2; the match to TRBD1 covers 12 bases. Trimming at V came to 2 bases and at J to 4 bases, leaving 8 bases not matched to a gene. Germline-derived CDR1 and CDR2 are GTSNPN and SVGIG (reference sequence). The CDR3 contains 17 residues. Here the CDR3 reads CAWSRWGQGASTGELFF. The CDR3 bases are TGTGCCTGGAGTCGATGGGGACAGGGGGCATCCACCGGGGAGCTGTTTTTT.

The V gene is TRBV27, the J gene TRBJ1-1, with a possible D match to TRBD1 (6 bases). V lost 2 bases and J lost 1, with 11 bases in between. Germline-derived CDR1 and CDR2 are MNHEY and SMNVEV (reference sequence). The CDR3 runs to 15 residues. The CDR3 DNA reads as TGTGCCAGCAGTTTAGGGGGCAGGGCGAACACTGAAGCTTTCTTT. Translated: CASSLGGRANTEAFF.

The rearrangement joins TRBV11-1 to TRBJ2-7; D might be TRBD1 (6 bases). Trimming shortened V by 5 bases and J by 6 bases, and 17 bases separated the two germline ends. This CDR3 has 14 amino acids. Germline values: CDR1 SGHAT, CDR2 FQDESV (reference sequence). CDR3 DNA: TGTGCCAGCAGCCGACCCGACAGGTCCGGCGAGCAGTACTTC. Translation: CASSRPDRSGEQYF.

A single count supports this clone. J is TRBJ1-6 and V is TRBV7-6; unclear D gene. V lost 6 bases, J lost 0 bases, and 6 bases lay in between. This CDR3 comprises 14 residues. Germline V gene sequence: CDR1 SGHVS, CDR2 FNYEAQ. The CDR3 DNA sequence: TGTGCCAGCAGTGGGAGCTCCTATAATTCACCCCTCCACTTT. It is translated as CASSGSSYNSPLHF.

This clone showed up just a few times. This sequence joins TRBV6-1 and TRBJ1-1; 9 bases align to TRBD1. Germline CDR1 and CDR2: MNHNS and SASEGT. CDR3 length: 16 amino acids. V dropped 3 bases and J dropped 0; count of bases not matched to a gene: 5. In nucleotides, the CDR3 is TGTGCCAGCAGTGATACAGGGGGCAAGGTGAACACTGAAGCTTTCTTT. Translated: CASSDTGGKVNTEAFF.

The V and J genes are TRBV7-9 and TRBJ2-7; 7 nucleotides match TRBD1. Looked up from germline, CDR1 is SEHNR and CDR2 is FQNEAQ (reference sequence). Trimming cost V 5 bases and J 3 bases; bases outside gene matches: 4. This CDR3 is built from 13 residues. The CDR3 here is CASSMGQNYEQYF. CDR3 DNA: TGTGCCAGCAGCATGGGACAGAACTACGAGCAGTACTTC. The complete variable domain, with remaining parts taken from reference TRBV7-9 and TRBJ2-7, reads DTGVSQNPRHKITKRGQNVTFRCDPISEHNRLYWYRQTLGQGPEFLTYFQNEAQLEKSRLLSDRFSAERPKGSFSTLEIQRTEQGDSAMYLCASSMGQNYEQYFGPGTRLTVT.

The chain recombines TRBV15 with TRBJ2-4; D remains ambiguous. Germline V gene lookup returns CDR1 LNHNV and CDR2 YYDKDF (reference sequence). The CDR3 is 15 residues long. V was pared by 0 bases and J by 0 bases, with 6 bases between. CDR3 loop: CATSRDALAKNIQYF. In DNA form, the CDR3 reads TGTGCCACCAGCAGAGATGCGCTAGCCAAAAACATTCAGTACTTC.

The chain carries TRBV5-3 and TRBJ1-5, with D unresolved. TRBV5-3 is an ORF for which the function is uncertain. V dropped 6 bases and J dropped 1 base, with 11 bases sitting between them. This CDR3 has 14 residues. CDR3 sequence: CARNKGRSNQPQHF. The CDR3 DNA reads as TGTGCCAGAAATAAGGGAAGGAGCAATCAGCCCCAGCATTTT.

The J gene is TRBJ2-1, the V gene TRBV29-1; TRBD2 matches at 9 bases. V lost 4 bases to trimming and J lost 9 bases; unmatched junction nucleotides: 10. This CDR3 contains 14 residues. The germline V gene has CDR1 SQVTM and CDR2 ANQGSEA. For the CDR3, the DNA is TGCAGCGTTGTAATAGCGGGAGTTCAGGCTGAGCAGTTCTTC. Translating it yields CSVVIAGVQAEQFF.

The V and J genes are TRBV5-6 and TRBJ1-1; D is possibly TRBD1 (5 bases). The CDR3 sequence is 16 residues long. Germline CDR1 and CDR2: SGHDT and YYEEEE. The V gene lost 1 base and the J gene lost 5 bases, with 18 bases spanning the gap. CDR3 in DNA: TGTGCCAGCAGCTTGCCGGACAAGGGACTCGAGACTGAAGCTTTCTTT. Encoded protein: CASSLPDKGLETEAFF.

The chain carries TRBV5-6 and TRBJ2-3; D is uncertain. Per the germline V gene, CDR1 is SGHDT and CDR2 is YYEEEE. The CDR3 is made up of 16 amino acids. Trimming took off 0 bases at V and 1 base at J, with 12 bases between the two ends. CDR3 coding DNA: TGTGCCAGCAGCTTGGCGGCTATCCTACGCACAGATACGCAGTATTTT. Translation: CASSLAAILRTDTQYF.

J is TRBJ1-5 and V is TRBV7-2; possible D gene TRBD1, 6 bases. The CDR3 is 13 residues long. Per the germline V gene, CDR1 is SGHTA and CDR2 is FQGNSA. V lost 5 bases, J lost 6 bases, and 11 bases lay in between. Here the CDR3 DNA reads TGTGCCAGCAGCCCTACAGGGATTCAGCCCCAGCATTTT. It codes for CASSPTGIQPQHF.

This clone was picked up one time. The rearrangement joins TRBV7-9 to TRBJ2-2, with TRBD2 matching over 9 bases. The CDR3 loop spans 15 amino acids. V lost 2 bases and J lost 4; bases outside the gene matches: 2. The germline CDR1 and CDR2 sequences are SEHNR and FQNEAQ (reference sequence). The chain's CDR3 is CASSLLAGRTGELFF. The CDR3 region has the DNA TGTGCCAGCAGCTTACTAGCGGGACGCACCGGGGAGCTGTTTTTT.

This clone was counted only a few times. The chain links TRBV23-1 to TRBJ2-2; 9 bases map to TRBD2. Being an ORF, TRBV23-1 has a function that is uncertain. The CDR3 sequence is 17 residues long. V was clipped by 1 base and J by 2 bases; unmatched bases: 5. CDR3 sequence: CASSQLASGINTGELFF. The CDR3 nucleotides are TGCGCCAGCAGTCAATTGGCTAGCGGGATCAACACCGGGGAGCTGTTTTTT.

This chain links TRBV7-2 with TRBJ2-1; 9 nucleotides agree with TRBD1. Germline trimming cut 5 bases from V and 2 bases from J; bases unmatched to any gene: 4. This CDR3 is built from 15 residues. Germline V gene data show CDR1 as SGHTA and CDR2 as FQGNSA. CDR3 nucleotide sequence: TGTGCCAGCAGCGAAACAGGGGGCCCCTACAATGAGCAGTTCTTC. Its translation is CASSETGGPYNEQFF. Supplemented by reference TRBV7-2 and TRBJ2-1, the full variable domain reads GAGVSQSPSNKVTEKGKDVELRCDPISGHTALYWYRQSLGQGLEFLIYFQGNSAPDKSGLPSDRFSAERTGGSVSTLTIQRTQQEDSAVYLCASSETGGPYNEQFFGPGTRLTVL.